Listed below are T cell receptor beta chains from one sample, sequenced in a study of OX40 agonist ivuxolimab in advanced cancers. Method: immunoSEQ multiplex PCR; TCRdb's copy keeps in-frame clones and lacks some. The data hold more than 65,000 clones, with 80% observed a single time. Material: CD4+ or CD8+ T cells sorted from blood, obtained in a trial of the OX40 agonist ivuxolimab. The receptor source for this set is an adult with an advanced solid tumor such as melanoma, head and neck, liver or kidney cancer. Both conserved end residues are part of each CDR3. Fields, in order: CDR3 DNA, CDR3 protein, V gene, J gene, clone size, D gene. D genes are given only for firm matches. Size is stated for part of the rows, as once, few or many counts, or as a class when the clone is expanded.

CDR3 DNA: TGCGCCAGCAGCTTGACGAACACTGAAGCTTTCTTT
CDR3 protein: CASSLTNTEAFF
V gene: TRBV5-1
J gene: TRBJ1-1
clone size: NA
D gene: NA

CDR3 DNA: TGTGCCAGCAGCTTGGAGGGGGACATCTATGGCTACACCTTC
CDR3 protein: CASSLEGDIYGYTF
V gene: TRBV5-6
J gene: TRBJ1-2
clone size: once
D gene: NA

CDR3 DNA: TGTGCCACCCGTGATATCGGGACAGGGGTAATCGGGGAGCTGTTTTTT
CDR3 protein: CATRDIGTGVIGELFF
V gene: TRBV10-3
J gene: TRBJ2-2
clone size: NA
D gene: TRBD1

CDR3 DNA: TGCGCCAGCATAAACCTTCAAGAGACCCAGTACTTC
CDR3 protein: CASINLQETQYF
V gene: TRBV10-1
J gene: TRBJ2-5
clone size: NA
D gene: NA

CDR3 DNA: TGTGCCAGCAGCCGGAACAGGGGCTACACCTTC
CDR3 protein: CASSRNRGYTF
V gene: TRBV5-8
J gene: TRBJ1-2
clone size: few
D gene: NA

CDR3 DNA: TGTGCCAGCAGCAAAGGGTCCCGGGGTAACACCATATATTTT
CDR3 protein: CASSKGSRGNTIYF
V gene: TRBV21-1
J gene: TRBJ1-3
clone size: NA
D gene: NA

CDR3 DNA: TGTGCCAGCAGCTTCCGACAGGGAGCTAATGAAAAACTGTTTTTT
CDR3 protein: CASSFRQGANEKLFF
V gene: TRBV5-6
J gene: TRBJ1-4
clone size: NA
D gene: TRBD1

CDR3 DNA: TGCGCCAGCAGCTTTCGACTAGCGGGAGTCCACGAGCAGTACTTC
CDR3 protein: CASSFRLAGVHEQYF
V gene: TRBV5-1
J gene: TRBJ2-7
clone size: NA
D gene: TRBD2

CDR3 DNA: TGTGCCAGTTGGGATAGCGGGAGTAGCACAGATACGCAGTATTTT
CDR3 protein: CASWDSGSSTDTQYF
V gene: TRBV6-6
J gene: TRBJ2-3
clone size: NA
D gene: TRBD2

CDR3 DNA: TGTGCCAGCAGCTTAGGGCTAGCGAGCTACGAGCAGTACTTC
CDR3 protein: CASSLGLASYEQYF
V gene: TRBV7-2
J gene: TRBJ2-7
clone size: NA
D gene: NA

CDR3 DNA: NA
CDR3 protein: CASSFGPGSEKLFF
V gene: TRBV11-2
J gene: TRBJ1-4
clone size: NA
D gene: NA

CDR3 DNA: TGTGCCAGCAGCTCCTCCAGATCATCTGCCACGGATACGCAGTATTTT
CDR3 protein: CASSSSRSSATDTQYF
V gene: TRBV13
J gene: TRBJ2-3
clone size: few
D gene: NA

CDR3 DNA: TGCAGCGTTTCAACGATTGGTTACTCTGGGGCCAACGTCCTGACTTTC
CDR3 protein: CSVSTIGYSGANVLTF
V gene: TRBV29-1
J gene: TRBJ2-6
clone size: NA
D gene: NA

CDR3 DNA: TGTGCCAGCAACCCTCTCGGGGACTCTTCCTACGAGCAGTACTTC
CDR3 protein: CASNPLGDSSYEQYF
V gene: TRBV28
J gene: TRBJ2-7
clone size: NA
D gene: NA

CDR3 DNA: TGCGCCAGCAGCCAGGCATTCAGGGGGCGAGACACCATATATTTT
CDR3 protein: CASSQAFRGRDTIYF
V gene: TRBV4-1
J gene: TRBJ1-3
clone size: NA
D gene: TRBD1

CDR3 DNA: TGTGCCAGCAGCCTCTTGGGGGCTCGGGGGGGAAACACCATATATTTT
CDR3 protein: CASSLLGARGGNTIYF
V gene: TRBV5-4
J gene: TRBJ1-3
clone size: NA
D gene: NA

CDR3 DNA: TGTGCCAGCAGCCCGCAGACAGGCTCCTACGAGCAGTACTTC
CDR3 protein: CASSPQTGSYEQYF
V gene: TRBV7-6
J gene: TRBJ2-7
clone size: NA
D gene: NA

CDR3 DNA: TGTGCCTGGAGTGGGTGGGCGGGTTCCTCTGGAAACACCATATATTTT
CDR3 protein: CAWSGWAGSSGNTIYF
V gene: TRBV30
J gene: TRBJ1-3
clone size: NA
D gene: NA

CDR3 DNA: TGTGCCAGCAGCGAGACGCGACTAGCGACGGCCGGGGAGCTGTTTTTT
CDR3 protein: CASSETRLATAGELFF
V gene: TRBV2
J gene: TRBJ2-2
clone size: NA
D gene: TRBD2

CDR3 DNA: TGTGCCAGCAGCCGAGCACGTTACGAGCAGTACTTC
CDR3 protein: CASSRARYEQYF
V gene: TRBV11-2
J gene: TRBJ2-7
clone size: NA
D gene: NA

CDR3 DNA: TGTGCCAGCAGCTTTGGAAGGGACAGGGGCCCCTCCTACGAGCAGTACTTC
CDR3 protein: CASSFGRDRGPSYEQYF
V gene: TRBV12-1
J gene: TRBJ2-7
clone size: NA
D gene: NA

CDR3 DNA: TGCGCCAGCCGGACAGAAATAACCCGCTACGAGCAGTACTTC
CDR3 protein: CASRTEITRYEQYF
V gene: TRBV5-1
J gene: TRBJ2-7
clone size: NA
D gene: NA

CDR3 DNA: TGTGCCATCAGTAGGGCGAGCTCCACAGATACGCAGTATTTT
CDR3 protein: CAISRASSTDTQYF
V gene: TRBV10-3
J gene: TRBJ2-3
clone size: NA
D gene: NA

CDR3 DNA: TGTGCCAGCTCATTCAAAGAGACCCAGTACTTC
CDR3 protein: CASSFKETQYF
V gene: TRBV18
J gene: TRBJ2-5
clone size: NA
D gene: NA

CDR3 DNA: TGTGCCAGCAGTCAATCCTACCCAGCGGGAGGGTACGAGCAGTACTTC
CDR3 protein: CASSQSYPAGGYEQYF
V gene: TRBV27
J gene: TRBJ2-7
clone size: NA
D gene: TRBD2

CDR3 DNA: TGTGCCAGCAGAGCCGGGACAGGGGAAGGTGAGCAGTTCTTC
CDR3 protein: CASRAGTGEGEQFF
V gene: TRBV2
J gene: TRBJ2-1
clone size: NA
D gene: TRBD1

CDR3 DNA: TGTGCCAGCAGTGCGCTTAGCGGGGGCGCTGGGGAGCAGTTCTTC
CDR3 protein: CASSALSGGAGEQFF
V gene: TRBV27
J gene: TRBJ2-1
clone size: NA
D gene: TRBD2

CDR3 DNA: TGTGCCAGCAGTTCGGGTTCCAGGGGAGGCTATGGCTACACCTTC
CDR3 protein: CASSSGSRGGYGYTF
V gene: TRBV27
J gene: TRBJ1-2
clone size: NA
D gene: NA

CDR3 DNA: TGTGCCAGCACTAACGCAGCGAAACCATTGAACACTGAAGCTTTCTTT
CDR3 protein: CASTNAAKPLNTEAFF
V gene: TRBV2
J gene: TRBJ1-1
clone size: NA
D gene: NA